These T cell receptor beta chains were read from a single sample in a study of shared clonotypes between healthy human individuals. TCRdb's copy holds only in-frame clones and misses some; the assay was immunoSEQ multiplex PCR. Of roughly 520,000 clones listed, 95% to 97% were seen once; the top ten hold around 0.066%. Sequencing used naive CD4+ T cells sorted from blood. These receptor sequences come from a woman in her 30s in good health. Both conserved end residues are part of each CDR3. The order of the fields is V gene, D gene, J gene, clone size, CDR3 protein, CDR3 DNA. D genes are given only for firm matches. Clone size is given for some rows only: seen once, a few or many times, or a class if the clone is expanded.

>TRBV7-9|TRBD2|TRBJ2-1|.
CASSLTSGSRDEQFF
TGTGCCAGCAGCCTGACTAGCGGGAGTAGGGATGAGCAGTTCTTC
>TRBV7-9|TRBD1|TRBJ1-4|.
CASSARRGDSNEKLFF
TGTGCCAGCAGCGCCAGGAGGGGGGACAGCAATGAAAAACTGTTTTTT
>TRBV6-5|TRBD2|TRBJ2-1|.
CASSYSSGLAGDEQFF
TGTGCCAGCAGTTACAGTAGCGGACTAGCGGGAGATGAGCAGTTCTTC
>TRBV28|.|TRBJ2-7|.
CASSYQAITYEQYF
TGTGCCAGCAGTTATCAGGCTATTACCTACGAGCAGTACTTC
>TRBV11-2|.|TRBJ2-3|.
CASSSRRTAVTDTQYF
TGTGCCAGCAGCTCCAGGCGGACAGCAGTCACAGATACGCAGTATTTT
>TRBV6-5|.|TRBJ2-7|.
CASSYSLGGSYEQYF
TGTGCCAGCAGTTACTCCCTGGGGGGCTCCTACGAGCAGTACTTC
>TRBV27|TRBD1|TRBJ2-7|.
CASSLRQGNPEQYF
TGTGCCAGCAGTCTTCGACAGGGAAATCCCGAGCAGTACTTC
>TRBV9|.|TRBJ1-5|.
CASSVIHRHF
TGTGCCAGCAGCGTTATTCACCGGCATTTT
>TRBV28|TRBD2|TRBJ2-3|.
CASSPSGVGREGSDTQYF
TGTGCCAGCAGTCCCTCCGGGGTCGGGCGGGAGGGAAGTGATACGCAGTATTTT
>TRBV4-2|.|TRBJ2-7|.
CASSFWGVHEQYF
TGTGCCAGCAGCTTTTGGGGGGTCCACGAGCAGTACTTC
>TRBV5-8|TRBD2|TRBJ2-1|.
CASSSTLLAGEGNEQFF
TGTGCCAGCAGCTCCACCTTACTAGCGGGAGAGGGGAATGAGCAGTTCTTC
>TRBV28|.|TRBJ2-7|.
CASSLDSYEQYF
TGTGCCAGCAGTTTGGACAGCTACGAGCAGTACTTC
>TRBV7-9|TRBD2|TRBJ2-5|.
CASSFGGGPMETQYF
TGTGCCAGCAGCTTTGGGGGAGGGCCGATGGAGACCCAGTACTTC
>TRBV28|TRBD1|TRBJ1-3|once
CASSPTGSFAGNTIYF
TGTGCCAGCAGTCCGACAGGGTCTTTCGCTGGAAACACCATATATTTT
>TRBV7-3|TRBD2|TRBJ2-7|.
CASSPGLAGSEQYF
TGTGCCAGCAGCCCAGGACTAGCGGGATCCGAGCAGTACTTC
>TRBV5-8|.|TRBJ2-7|.
CASSGPFGEQYF
TGTGCCAGCAGCGGGCCTTTCGGGGAGCAGTACTTC
>TRBV11-3|.|TRBJ2-1|.
CASSLGAGISSYNEQFF
TGTGCCAGCAGCTTGGGAGCGGGTATTAGCTCCTACAATGAGCAGTTCTTC
>TRBV28|.|TRBJ1-5|.
CAIRQSNQPQHF
TGTGCCATCCGACAGAGCAATCAGCCCCAGCATTTT
>TRBV15|TRBD1|TRBJ1-4|.
CATSRVGTGSEKLFF
TGTGCCACCAGCAGAGTTGGGACAGGGAGTGAAAAACTGTTTTTT
>TRBV5-5|.|TRBJ2-6|.
CASSLVRLSGANVLTF
TGTGCCAGCAGCTTGGTGCGACTCTCTGGGGCCAACGTCCTGACTTTC
>TRBV18|.|TRBJ2-7|.
CASSPNLGQKTYEQYF
TGTGCCAGCTCACCAAATTTGGGTCAGAAGACCTACGAGCAGTACTTC
>TRBV11-2|.|TRBJ2-7|.
CASSFKLSSYEQYF
TGTGCCAGCAGCTTCAAACTGAGCTCCTACGAGCAGTACTTC
>TRBV4-1|.|TRBJ1-2|.
CASSQDPGDGYTF
TGCGCCAGCAGCCAAGACCCAGGGGATGGCTACACCTTC
>TRBV2|.|TRBJ1-5|.
CASSVEADNQPQHF
TGTGCCAGCAGTGTCGAGGCGGATAATCAGCCCCAGCATTTT
>TRBV6-6|TRBD1|TRBJ2-1|.
CASRRQGAGEQFF
TGTGCCAGCAGACGACAGGGGGCGGGTGAGCAGTTCTTC
>TRBV5-1|.|TRBJ2-3|.
CASSLGPVDTQYF
TGCGCCAGCAGCTTGGGTCCAGTAGATACGCAGTATTTT
>TRBV10-3|.|TRBJ2-7|.
CAISELLLFGTNSYEQYF
TGTGCCATCAGTGAGTTGTTATTATTCGGGACCAACTCCTACGAGCAGTACTTC
>TRBV5-6|.|TRBJ2-7|.
CASSPPSGSEQYF
TGTGCCAGCAGCCCCCCGTCGGGAAGCGAGCAGTACTTC
>TRBV5-1|TRBD1|TRBJ2-5|.
CASTGQGKETQYF
TGCGCCAGCACCGGACAGGGTAAAGAGACCCAGTACTTC
>TRBV11-3|TRBD1|TRBJ2-2|once
CASSSTGVTGELFF
TGTGCCAGCAGCTCAACAGGGGTAACCGGGGAGCTGTTTTTT
>TRBV5-1|TRBD2|TRBJ2-5|once
CASTGLAGPPAETQYF
TGCGCCAGCACGGGACTAGCGGGACCGCCAGCAGAGACCCAGTACTTC
>TRBV10-3|TRBD2|TRBJ2-1|.
CAMTPGGSYNEQFF
TGTGCCATGACCCCGGGGGGCTCCTACAATGAGCAGTTCTTC
>TRBV10-2|.|TRBJ2-7|.
CASSYGLRSYEQYF
TGCGCCAGCAGTTATGGACTCCGATCCTACGAGCAGTACTTC
>TRBV28|.|TRBJ1-1|.
CASSSLLEAFF
TGTGCCAGCAGTTCCCTACTCGAAGCTTTCTTT
>TRBV28|.|TRBJ2-2|.
CASSPPVAGNTGELFF
TGTGCCAGCAGCCCCCCGGTGGCAGGGAACACCGGGGAGCTGTTTTTT
>TRBV28|.|TRBJ1-3|.
CASTTHTDWASGNTIYF
TGTGCCAGCACCACTCACACCGACTGGGCGTCTGGAAACACCATATATTTT
>TRBV13|TRBD2|TRBJ2-1|.
CASSPSLAGGHYNEQFF
TGTGCCAGCAGCCCATCACTAGCGGGAGGGCACTACAATGAGCAGTTCTTC
>TRBV19|TRBD1|TRBJ1-5|once
CASMRQGLSQPQHF
TGTGCCAGTATGAGACAGGGACTAAGTCAGCCCCAGCATTTT
>TRBV15|.|TRBJ1-1|few
CATSPASVPEAFF
TGTGCCACCAGCCCCGCGAGCGTCCCTGAAGCTTTCTTT
>TRBV18|TRBD1|TRBJ2-7|.
CASSPGQGREQYF
TGTGCCAGCTCACCGGGACAGGGCCGGGAGCAGTACTTC
>TRBV28|.|TRBJ2-1|.
CASTATPNEQFF
TGTGCCAGCACCGCTACCCCCAATGAGCAGTTCTTC
>TRBV6-5|.|TRBJ2-2|.
CASSQYLMNTGELFF
TGTGCCAGCAGTCAGTATTTAATGAACACCGGGGAGCTGTTTTTT
>TRBV5-1|TRBD2|TRBJ2-3|.
CASSLAEKGTDTQYF
TGCGCCAGCAGCCTAGCGGAGAAAGGCACAGATACGCAGTATTTT
>TRBV13|.|TRBJ1-4|.
CASSLGGKGVVEKLFF
TGTGCCAGCAGCTTAGGGGGCAAGGGGGTTGTCGAAAAACTGTTTTTT
>TRBV19|TRBD1|TRBJ2-7|.
CASSIPTGTGSYEQYF
TGTGCCAGTAGTATCCCAACCGGGACAGGGTCCTACGAGCAGTACTTC
>TRBV9|.|TRBJ2-1|.
CASSAKTASSYNEQFF
TGTGCCAGCAGCGCTAAGACTGCTAGCTCCTACAATGAGCAGTTCTTC
>TRBV27|TRBD1|TRBJ2-1|.
CASRSDRAGNEQFF
TGTGCCAGCAGGTCGGACAGGGCGGGTAATGAGCAGTTCTTC
>TRBV6-5|TRBD1|TRBJ1-2|.
CASSRQGYGYTF
TGTGCCAGCAGTCGACAGGGTTATGGCTACACCTTC
>TRBV2|.|TRBJ1-1|.
CASTGGRVAFF
TGTGCCAGCACGGGGGGGAGGGTTGCTTTCTTT
>TRBV27|TRBD1|TRBJ1-1|once
CASSPGQGAVTEAFF
TGTGCCAGCAGTCCCGGACAGGGGGCTGTTACTGAAGCTTTCTTT
>TRBV28|.|TRBJ2-7|.
CASRKERPINHEQYF
TGTGCCAGCAGGAAAGAAAGGCCAATAAACCACGAGCAGTACTTC
>TRBV4-1|.|TRBJ2-3|.
CASSPLGLTQYF
TGCGCCAGCAGCCCCCTGGGTTTGACGCAGTATTTT
>TRBV28|.|TRBJ2-3|.
CASRQGTSTDTQYF
TGTGCCAGCAGGCAGGGGACTAGCACAGATACGCAGTATTTT
>TRBV5-1|.|TRBJ2-2|.
CASSSGDWIGGELFF
TGCGCCAGCAGCTCAGGGGATTGGATCGGAGGGGAGCTGTTTTTT